The sequence of this T cell receptor beta chain was determined in a study of cytomegalovirus exposure and HLA in healthy donors. Of note for this clone: Antigen unknown.

This CDR3 is 15 amino acids long. V shed 1 base and J shed 3 bases, with 13 bases lying between them. CDR1 is SGHVS, CDR2 FNYEAQ, per germline. Findings and limits, study-wide: The authors excluded some V segments, including TRBV6-2 and TRBV6-3, as indistinguishable. The study assumed roughly uniform donor sequencing depth for presence/absence analyses.

The primer mix had 60 Vbeta and 13 Jbeta primers. How the authors handled the data: Later reanalysis found 80 million or so unique TCR beta chains, about 10 million of them shared. Method: immunoSEQ multiplex PCR; TCRdb's copy keeps in-frame clones and lacks some. D and trimming come from the DNA, and the V and J calls and clone size come from that table. Found here are some 150,000 clones, about three quarters of them singletons; the top ten hold around 3%. The sample was PBMCs. The sequence was obtained from a man aged 35-49 years in good health and CMV-seropositive. The rearrangement links TRBV7-6 to TRBJ2-7; D ambiguous. This CDR3 reads CASSLGAGPDYEQYF. The CDR3 DNA follows: TGTGCCAGCAGCTTAGGTGCAGGTCCAGACTACGAGCAGTACTTC.